This T cell receptor beta chain was retrieved from a study of graft-versus-host responses after intestinal transplantation. Across the whole study: Transplants were multivisceral, liver-intestinal, or isolated intestinal. The recipients all started with anti-thymocyte globulin induction and then took tacrolimus and steroids for 3 to 4 years.

The table came from immunoSEQ multiplex PCR; TCRdb's copy has only in-frame clones and leaves some out. This sample carries approximately 58,000 clones, 90% to 95% of them seen once, and the ten largest clones take roughly 2.6%. Regarding the study as a whole: The marrow of recipients harbored GvH clones, and ileum or blood showed some of them first. The presence of high graft-versus-host to host-versus-graft clonal ratios in allografts characterized patients with graft-donor T cell macrochimerism.

Between the trimmed V and J ends, which lost 0 bases and 0 bases, there was a span of 8 bases. Germline V CDR1 and CDR2: MNHEY, SMNVEV (reference sequence). CDR3 length equals 15 residues. Worth noting for this clone: No antigen is known for it.

The chain joins TRBV27 to TRBJ1-1; D gene unclear. The specimen comprised PBMCs, sampled roughly 120 days after intestinal transplantation. The receptor's source is a human patient who received an intestinal transplant, so some T cells may come from the graft donor. CDR3: CASSLSWGMNTEAFF. The CDR3 DNA sequence: TGTGCCAGCAGTTTATCGTGGGGAATGAACACTGAAGCTTTCTTT.